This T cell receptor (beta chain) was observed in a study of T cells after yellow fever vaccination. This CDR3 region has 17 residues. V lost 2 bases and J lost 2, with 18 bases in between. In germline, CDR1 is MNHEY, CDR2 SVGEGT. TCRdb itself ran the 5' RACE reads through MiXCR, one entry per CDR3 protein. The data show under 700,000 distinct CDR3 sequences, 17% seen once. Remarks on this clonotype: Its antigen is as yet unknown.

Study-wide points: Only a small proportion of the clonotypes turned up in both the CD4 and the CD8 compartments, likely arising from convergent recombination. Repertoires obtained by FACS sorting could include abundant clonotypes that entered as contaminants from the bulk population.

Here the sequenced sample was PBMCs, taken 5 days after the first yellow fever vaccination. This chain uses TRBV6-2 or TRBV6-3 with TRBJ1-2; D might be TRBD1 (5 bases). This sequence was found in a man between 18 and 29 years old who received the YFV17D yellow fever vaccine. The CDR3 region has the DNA TGTGCCAGCAGTTACAATATAGAGAGGGGCAGCAACTATGGCTACACCTTC. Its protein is CASSYNIERGSNYGYTF.